This TCR beta chain was captured in a study of early T cells in non-severe SARS-CoV-2 infection. The overall study: Sequenced material consisted of bulk RNA (from unsorted whole blood), and chains were unpaired.

Unique molecular identifiers were attached to individual cDNA molecules. MiXCR was run by TCRdb on the 5' RACE reads, yielding one entry per CDR3 protein. The table lists some 49,000 distinct CDR3 sequences, 3.5% to 4.5% of them singletons. There are many counts of this clonotype. Its antigen is unknown. This CDR3 is built from 14 residues. CDR1 and CDR2 (germline): MRHNA, SNTAGT. The V end was cut by 4 bases, the J end by 5 bases, with 13 bases between. Overall study findings and caveats: VDJdb matches were skewed toward anti-spike CD8 T cell responses.

This receptor was identified in an adult who was a healthcare worker with PCR-confirmed SARS-CoV-2 infection or an uninfected control (not recorded which). This chain links TRBV6-4 with TRBJ2-3; D unresolved. The sample taken for sequencing was whole blood. CDR3 region: CASSVFPWVDTQYF. In DNA, the CDR3 is TGTGCCAGCAGTGTGTTTCCTTGGGTAGATACGCAGTATTTT.